These 8 T cell receptor beta chains were all obtained from the same sample, sequenced in a study of blood T cells in healthy people across ages. With a J-beta primer mix and a sample-barcoded 5' primer, a second PCR ran about 6 to 11 cycles. TCRdb used MiXCR to reprocess the 5' RACE reads, holding one entry per CDR3 protein. The sample shows 700,000 to 850,000 distinct CDR3 sequences, under 40% of them seen only once. Sequencing was performed on blood. The receptors derive from a man younger than 30 in good health.

This chain uses TRBV7-2 with TRBJ2-2; D is possibly TRBD2 (6 bases). The CDR3 totals 15 residues. Germline CDR1 SGHTA, CDR2 FQGNSA. Trimming shortened V by 3 bases and J by 1 base, and 9 bases separated the two germline ends. The CDR3 DNA is TGTGCCAGCAGCTTGTGGGGGGAGAACACCGGGGAGCTGTTTTTT. It codes for CASSLWGENTGELFF.

CDR3 residues: CASAVVGNTGELFF. CDR3 DNA sequence: TGTGCCAGCGCCGTAGTAGGAAACACCGGGGAGCTGTTTTTT. The chain joins TRBV9 to TRBJ2-2; D unresolved. Between the trimmed V and J ends, which lost 7 bases and 2 bases, there was a span of 12 bases. This CDR3 contains 14 residues. CDR1 is SGDLS and CDR2 is YYNGEE in the germline V gene. Full variable domain (remainder filled in from reference TRBV9 and TRBJ2-2): DSGVTQTPKHLITATGQRVTLRCSPRSGDLSVYWYQQSLDQGLQFLIQYYNGEERAKGNILERFSAQQFPDLHSELNLSSLELGDSALYFCASAVVGNTGELFFGEGSRLTVL.

This clonotype was found many times. V and J are TRBV4-1 and TRBJ1-2; D is uncertain. CDR3 size: 13 residues. Germline values: CDR1 MGHRA, CDR2 YSYEKL. The V gene lost 3 bases and the J gene lost 8 bases, with 13 bases spanning the gap. CDR3 region: CASSHTRGSGYTF. Here the CDR3 DNA reads TGCGCCAGCAGCCACACCCGCGGCAGCGGCTACACCTTC.

This clonotype occurred a few times. The chain joins TRBV27 to TRBJ1-2; TRBD1 aligns across 7 bases. V lost 2 bases to trimming and J lost 0 bases; unmatched junction nucleotides: 6. The CDR3 length is 16 residues. Germline V CDR1 and CDR2: MNHEY, SMNVEV (reference sequence). The CDR3 bases are TGTGCCAGCAGTTTAGACCGTAGGGGGCCTAACTATGGCTACACCTTC. As protein: CASSLDRRGPNYGYTF.

The rearrangement joins TRBV20-1 to TRBJ1-1; D possibly corresponds to TRBD1 (6 bases). Germline-derived CDR1 and CDR2 are DFQATT and SNEGSKA (reference sequence). Trimming left V 0 bases short and J 11 bases short, with 19 bases between. The CDR3 totals 14 residues. CDR3 sequence reads: CSARDLPTGLMAFF. CDR3 coding DNA: TGCAGTGCTAGAGATCTCCCTACAGGGCTGATGGCTTTCTTT.

A note on this clonotype: This may stem from a read error, because a much larger clone lies one nucleotide away. The gene calls are TRBV12-3 or TRBV12-4 and TRBJ2-3; D remains unclear. CDR3 length: 13 residues. With 5 bases removed from V and 4 bases from J, the gap between germline ends came to 10 bases. The DNA of the CDR3 is TGTGCCAGCAGTGCAAAACCCGCAGATACGCAGTATTTT. Translation gives CASSAKPADTQYF.

J is TRBJ2-5 and V is TRBV20-1; 10 positions agree with TRBD2. Germline values: CDR1 DFQATT, CDR2 SNEGSKA (reference sequence). This CDR3 region has 15 residues. V was clipped by 5 bases and J by 2 bases; unmatched bases: 8. The CDR3 coding sequence is TGCAGTGCTGGAGCGGGACTAGCGCTACAAGAGACCCAGTACTTC. It yields the protein CSAGAGLALQETQYF.

The rearrangement uses TRBV20-1 and TRBJ2-3; 9 bases agree with TRBD2. Trimming took 4 bases from V and 2 from J; bases not matched to a gene: 7. The CDR3 is made up of 15 amino acids. The germline V gene has CDR1 DFQATT and CDR2 SNEGSKA (reference sequence). CDR3 protein: CSAKGGLAYTDTQYF. CDR3 DNA: TGCAGTGCTAAGGGGGGACTAGCTTACACAGATACGCAGTATTTT.